This is a list of T cell receptor beta chains from one sample in a study of T cell responses to AZD1222 COVID-19 vaccine. TCRdb's table, derived via immunoSEQ multiplex PCR, lists solely in-frame clones and lacks some. The table includes tens of thousands of clones, around 82% detected once. The sequencing used peripheral blood, collected on day 0 of AZD1222 vaccination. All receptors come from an adult in good health. Each CDR3 is given with its conserved first and last residue. The order of the fields is CDR3 DNA, CDR3 protein, J gene, clone size, D gene, V gene. The D gene is left open where the match is weak. Clone size is shown for a subset of rows, as once, few, many or a class of expanded clone.

TGTGCCAGCAGTTCTCCGGGGGGCCGCGGCACAGATACGCAGTATTTT | CASSSPGGRGTDTQYF | TRBJ2-3 | NA | NA | TRBV5-6
TGTGCCAGCGGGCTACCCTATAGCACAGATACGCAGTATTTT | CASGLPYSTDTQYF | TRBJ2-3 | NA | NA | TRBV28
TGCGCCAGCAGCTTAAGGCTACAGGGCGTCCACGAGCAGTACTTC | CASSLRLQGVHEQYF | TRBJ2-7 | NA | NA | TRBV5-1
TGCGCCAGCAGCCCGGATCTCGCAGCGGGAGCGGTGGCCGGGGAGCTGTTTTTT | CASSPDLAAGAVAGELFF | TRBJ2-2 | NA | TRBD2 | TRBV4-3
TGTGCCAGCAGAAGAGGGGGCGGGCAGTTATATGGCTACACCTTC | CASRRGGGQLYGYTF | TRBJ1-2 | NA | TRBD1 | TRBV28
TGTGCCAGTAGTATGGCCGGCGGCACTTATAATTCACCCCTCCACTTT | CASSMAGGTYNSPLHF | TRBJ1-6 | NA | NA | TRBV19
TGCGCCAGCAGCGTGGGACAGGGGGTCGATGAGCAGTTCTTC | CASSVGQGVDEQFF | TRBJ2-1 | once | TRBD1 | TRBV5-1
TGTGCCAGCAGCTTAGCGCTTACAGGGGGGACAGATACGCAGTATTTT | CASSLALTGGTDTQYF | TRBJ2-3 | NA | TRBD1 | TRBV7-2
TGTGCCAGCAGCACCTCCAGGGGTTGTGTAGGGTCCTATAATTCACCCCTCCACTTT | CASSTSRGCVGSYNSPLHF | TRBJ1-6 | few | NA | TRBV21-1
TGTGCCAGCACGACTAGCGGGGCGGCGTACAATGAGCAGTTCTTC | CASTTSGAAYNEQFF | TRBJ2-1 | NA | TRBD2 | TRBV9
TGTGCCAGCAGCTTTAAGACCCTCGACTTCAATGAGCAGTTCTTC | CASSFKTLDFNEQFF | TRBJ2-1 | NA | NA | TRBV5-6
TGTGCCAGCAGCTTAGTGGTCGGGGAGCTGTTTTTT | CASSLVVGELFF | TRBJ2-2 | NA | NA | TRBV7-9
TGTGCCTGGAGTTCGAGACAGACAGATACGCAGTATTTT | CAWSSRQTDTQYF | TRBJ2-3 | once | NA | TRBV30
TGTGCCAGCAGCCAGGTTAGCGGGAACCCTCCCTACGAGCAGTACTTC | CASSQVSGNPPYEQYF | TRBJ2-7 | NA | TRBD2 | TRBV4-2
TGTGCCAGCAGCCCCCTTAGAAGGACAGGGATCTACGAGCAGTACTTC | CASSPLRRTGIYEQYF | TRBJ2-7 | NA | TRBD1 | TRBV11-2
TGTGCCAGCTCACTTGTGGGACAGGGAGGCACAGATACGCAGTATTTT | CASSLVGQGGTDTQYF | TRBJ2-3 | NA | TRBD1 | TRBV18
TGTGCCAGCAGTACGGGCGCCGGGCAAGAGACCCAGTACTTC | CASSTGAGQETQYF | TRBJ2-5 | NA | NA | TRBV9
TGTGCCAGCAGCCAAGGATTAGCTCCTTTCTTT | CASSQGLAPFF | TRBJ1-1 | NA | NA | TRBV14
TGCGCCAGCAGCCAAGTTGGGGACGGGGAGAATTCACCCCTCCACTTT | CASSQVGDGENSPLHF | TRBJ1-6 | NA | NA | TRBV4-3
TGTGCCTGGAGTCAAACAGTAACTAATGAAAAACTGTTTTTT | CAWSQTVTNEKLFF | TRBJ1-4 | few | NA | TRBV30
TGTGCCAGCAGCTTTACCCAGGGACCCTCTGCTTCTTCACCCCTCCACTTT | CASSFTQGPSASSPLHF | TRBJ1-6 | NA | NA | TRBV11-2
TGTGCCAGCACAACCGCGGGGGGGTTGGGAGATACGCAGTATTTT | CASTTAGGLGDTQYF | TRBJ2-3 | few | TRBD2 | TRBV2
TGTGCCACCAGCAGGCAGCCAGGGGCGAGCACAGATACGCAGTATTTT | CATSRQPGASTDTQYF | TRBJ2-3 | NA | NA | TRBV15
TGTGCCAGTAGTATAGATAGGTCGGCTTCGGTAGGCTACACCTTC | CASSIDRSASVGYTF | TRBJ1-2 | NA | NA | TRBV19
TGTGCCAGTAGTGCAACAGGGGCCGGGGAGCTGTTTTTT | CASSATGAGELFF | TRBJ2-2 | few | TRBD1 | TRBV19
TGTGCCAGTAGTGAACGGGACAGTTTCTCCTACAATGAGCAGTTCTTC | CASSERDSFSYNEQFF | TRBJ2-1 | NA | TRBD1 | TRBV19
TGCAGCGTTCGGCGGGCGGACACTGAAGCTTTCTTT | CSVRRADTEAFF | TRBJ1-1 | NA | NA | TRBV29-1
TGTGCCAGCAGCCTCTTGGGGGACGAGCAGTACTTC | CASSLLGDEQYF | TRBJ2-7 | few | NA | TRBV3-1/TRBV3-2
TGTGCCAGCAGCCAAGAAGAAACGGGAGGACAGGGGCCCTCACCCCTCCACTTT | CASSQEETGGQGPSPLHF | TRBJ1-6 | NA | TRBD1 | TRBV2
TGTGCCAGCAGCTTGACCCCGGGGCCCTACGAGCAGTACTTC | CASSLTPGPYEQYF | TRBJ2-7 | NA | NA | TRBV11-2
TGTGCCAGCAGTGAGGACTACACTGACTGGGACGGCGAGCAGTACTTC | CASSEDYTDWDGEQYF | TRBJ2-7 | NA | NA | TRBV6-1
TGTGCCAGCAGTTTCGGGAGGGGGAGCACTGAAGCTTTCTTT | CASSFGRGSTEAFF | TRBJ1-1 | NA | NA | TRBV28
TGTGCCAGCAGCTTGGATAGAGGCAGGGTGGTCGAGCAGTACTTC | CASSLDRGRVVEQYF | TRBJ2-7 | NA | NA | TRBV5-4
TGTGCCAGCAGCGCTAGAAGGGACAGGGCAGACTATGGCTACACCTTC | CASSARRDRADYGYTF | TRBJ1-2 | NA | TRBD1 | TRBV9
TGTGCCAGCAGCACCACCGGGACAGGGATCGGAGGCTACACCTTC | CASSTTGTGIGGYTF | TRBJ1-2 | NA | TRBD1 | TRBV9
TGTGCCAGCAGCCAGCCTCGGCGGGAAGGGGGTGAAAAACTGTTTTTT | CASSQPRREGGEKLFF | TRBJ1-4 | NA | NA | TRBV14
TGCGCCAGCAGCTCGGGGTATGGCTACACCTTC | CASSSGYGYTF | TRBJ1-2 | NA | NA | TRBV5-1
TGTGCCAGCAGTGAAACAGGCGGTAGTAATGAAAAACTGTTTTTT | CASSETGGSNEKLFF | TRBJ1-4 | NA | NA | TRBV6-1
TGTGCCAGTAGTATAGAAGGGCGGGAGCAGTTCTTC | CASSIEGREQFF | TRBJ2-1 | few | NA | TRBV19
TGTGCCAGCTCACCCACCCTTGAGAATGGGCAGTTCTTC | CASSPTLENGQFF | TRBJ2-1 | NA | NA | TRBV18
TGTGCCACCAGTGAGACTAGATCCGGGGAGCTGTTTTTT | CATSETRSGELFF | TRBJ2-2 | NA | NA | TRBV24-1